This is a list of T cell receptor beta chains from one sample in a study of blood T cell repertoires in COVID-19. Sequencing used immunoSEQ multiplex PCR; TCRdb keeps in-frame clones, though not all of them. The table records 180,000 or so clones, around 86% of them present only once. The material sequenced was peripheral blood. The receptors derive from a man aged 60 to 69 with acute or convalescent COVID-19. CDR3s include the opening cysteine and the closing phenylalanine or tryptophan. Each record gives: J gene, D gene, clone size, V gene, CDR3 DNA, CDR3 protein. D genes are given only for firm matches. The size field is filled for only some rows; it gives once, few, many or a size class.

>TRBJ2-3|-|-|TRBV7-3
TGTGCCAGCAGCTTAAAGGATCGGGGAGATACGCAGTATTTT
CASSLKDRGDTQYF
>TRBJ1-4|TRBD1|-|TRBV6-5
TGTGCCAGCAGCCTACACAGGGGTGATGAAAAACTGTTTTTT
CASSLHRGDEKLFF
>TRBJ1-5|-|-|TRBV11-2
TGTGCCAGCAGCTTGCCAGGGGAGGGTCAGCCCCAGCATTTT
CASSLPGEGQPQHF
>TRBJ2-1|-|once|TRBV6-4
TGTGCCAGCAGTGACTCGATCACGGATGAGCAGTTCTTC
CASSDSITDEQFF
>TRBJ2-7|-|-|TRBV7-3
TGTGCCAGCAGCTTAACCCCCGGGATGGGCTCCTACGAGCAGTACTTC
CASSLTPGMGSYEQYF
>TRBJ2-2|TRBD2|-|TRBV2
TGTGCCAGCAGTGAAAGGCTAGCGGGAGCCGGGGAGCTGTTTTTT
CASSERLAGAGELFF
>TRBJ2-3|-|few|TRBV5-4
TGTGCCAGCAGCGTGAGTGGCACAGATACGCAGTATTTT
CASSVSGTDTQYF
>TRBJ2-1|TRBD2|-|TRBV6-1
TGTGCCAGCAGTGAAGAAGGGGGAGGCCTAGCGGGATATTACAATGAGCAGTTCTTC
CASSEEGGGLAGYYNEQFF
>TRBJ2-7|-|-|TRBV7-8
TGTGCCAGCAGCTCCCTTCTAGGGGGGGAATACGAGCAGTACTTC
CASSSLLGGEYEQYF
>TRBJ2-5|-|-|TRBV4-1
TGCGCCAGCAGCCGGCAAAGGAGCGGGACCCAGTACTTC
CASSRQRSGTQYF
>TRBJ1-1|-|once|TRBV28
TGTGCCAGCAGGCTTAATTCAGGGAGGGTCGGTGAAGCTTTCTTT
CASRLNSGRVGEAFF
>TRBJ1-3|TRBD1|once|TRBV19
TGTGCCAGCCGCCCGGGACAGACAAGAAACACCATATATTTT
CASRPGQTRNTIYF
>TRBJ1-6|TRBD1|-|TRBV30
TGTGCCTGGAGAGCAGGGGGCGCGGGTTATAATTCACCCCTCCACTTT
CAWRAGGAGYNSPLHF
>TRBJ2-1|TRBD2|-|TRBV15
TGTGCCACCAGCAGAAGACTAGCGGGAGTTCTTGAGCAGTTCTTC
CATSRRLAGVLEQFF
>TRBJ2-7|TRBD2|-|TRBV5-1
TGCGCCAGCAGCCCAGAGGGAGGGACGGGGGAGCAGTACTTC
CASSPEGGTGEQYF
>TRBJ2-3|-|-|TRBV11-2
TGTGCCAGCAGCTTAGGGGGGGTATTTCGGACAGATACGCAGTATTTT
CASSLGGVFRTDTQYF
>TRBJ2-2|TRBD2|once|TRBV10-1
TGCGCCAGCAGTTCTAGCGGGAGGGTCGCCGGGGAGCTGTTTTTT
CASSSSGRVAGELFF
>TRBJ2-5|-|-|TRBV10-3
TGTGCCATCAATCAGGGTATGGGGGCAGAGACCCAGTACTTC
CAINQGMGAETQYF
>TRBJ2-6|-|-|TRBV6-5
TGTGCCAGCAGCAAGGGGCTATCTGGGGCCAACGTCCTGACTTTC
CASSKGLSGANVLTF
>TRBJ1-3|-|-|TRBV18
TGTGCCAGCTCACCCTTGAACCAGGGAAACACCATATATTTT
CASSPLNQGNTIYF
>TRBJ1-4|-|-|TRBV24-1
TGTGCCACCAGTGATTTCAGCAGGGAGGGTGAAAAACTGTTTTTT
CATSDFSREGEKLFF
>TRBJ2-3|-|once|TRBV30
TGTGCCTGGAGTGTGCTGAGGCCAGATACGCAGTATTTT
CAWSVLRPDTQYF
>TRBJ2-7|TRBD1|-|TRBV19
TGTGCCAGTAGTATAAGTTCGGGACAGGGCGCCGAGCAGTACTTC
CASSISSGQGAEQYF
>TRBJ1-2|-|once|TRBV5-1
TGCGCCAGCAGCTTGGTGGCAGGCTATGGCTACACCTTC
CASSLVAGYGYTF
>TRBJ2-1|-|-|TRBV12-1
TGTGCCAGCAGCTCCCAACCGCGGGGGGGGACTAGCGGTCCCATGCGCTACAATGAGCAGTTCTTC
CASSSQPRGGTSGPMRYNEQFF
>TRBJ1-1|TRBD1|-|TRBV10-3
TGTGCCATCAGTGATAGGGACAGACTCCCTGGGACTGAAGCTTTCTTT
CAISDRDRLPGTEAFF
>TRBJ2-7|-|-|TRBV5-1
TGCGCCAGCAGCTCGGAGCGAGGCTTCGAGCAGTACTTC
CASSSERGFEQYF
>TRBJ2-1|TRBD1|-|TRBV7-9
TGTGCCAGCAGCTTAGTACAGGGGGGCGATGAGCAGTTCTTC
CASSLVQGGDEQFF
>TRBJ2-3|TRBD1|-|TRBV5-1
TGCGCCAGCACAACGGGGACAGGGGCCACAGATACGCAGTATTTT
CASTTGTGATDTQYF
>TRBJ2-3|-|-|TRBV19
TGTGCCAGTAGTCTACCTAGGGCTAGCGAGAGCCGCGATACGCAGTATTTT
CASSLPRASESRDTQYF
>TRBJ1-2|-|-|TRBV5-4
TGTGCCAGCAGCCCCGCTCAGGGCCGAGTAGTGGGTTACACCTTC
CASSPAQGRVVGYTF
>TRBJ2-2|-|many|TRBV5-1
TGCGCCAGCAGGGACGGGGATACCGGGGAGCTGTTTTTT
CASRDGDTGELFF
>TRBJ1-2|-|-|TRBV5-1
TGCGCCAGCAGCTTGGATGGGGAGATAGGCTACACCTTC
CASSLDGEIGYTF
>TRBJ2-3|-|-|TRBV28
TGTGCCAGCAGGAAAGGGGGACTGACTAGCAGCACAGATACGCAGTATTTT
CASRKGGLTSSTDTQYF
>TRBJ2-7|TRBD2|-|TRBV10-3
TGTGCCACCGGACTAGCGGGGACCTACGAGCAGTACTTC
CATGLAGTYEQYF
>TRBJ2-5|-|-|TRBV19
TGTGCCAGTAGAGGGGTCGGGAGTAGTCGCCAAGAGACCCAGTACTTC
CASRGVGSSRQETQYF
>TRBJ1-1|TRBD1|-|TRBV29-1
TGCAGCGTTGTGACAGGGGGGGACACTGAAGCTTTCTTT
CSVVTGGDTEAFF
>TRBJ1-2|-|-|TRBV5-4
TGTGCCAGCAGCTCAGGGGCGCGATCTAACTATGGCTACACCTTC
CASSSGARSNYGYTF
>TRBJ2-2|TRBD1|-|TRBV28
TGTGCCAGCAGTAACCGGGACAGCTGGTGGGCCGGGGAGCTGTTTTTT
CASSNRDSWWAGELFF
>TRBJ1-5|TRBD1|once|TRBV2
TGTGCCAGCAGCTATGGACAGGGAGTGGGCAATCAGCCCCAGCATTTT
CASSYGQGVGNQPQHF
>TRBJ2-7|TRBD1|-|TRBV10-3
TGTGCCGCCCTGTCCGGGACAGGGGACTACGAGCAGTACTTC
CAALSGTGDYEQYF
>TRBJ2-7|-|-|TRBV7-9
TGTGCCAGCAGCTTAAATCAGGGTTACGAGCAGTACTTC
CASSLNQGYEQYF
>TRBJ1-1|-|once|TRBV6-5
TGTGCCAGCACAAGGGGCGGCGGGGTTAGCACTGAAGCTTTCTTT
CASTRGGGVSTEAFF
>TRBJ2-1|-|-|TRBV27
TGTGCAGGGGCGTGTGAGCAGTTCTTC
CAGACEQFF
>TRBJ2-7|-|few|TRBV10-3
TGTGCCATCAGTGGCCCAAAGGGGGAGTCCCAGTACTTC
CAISGPKGESQYF
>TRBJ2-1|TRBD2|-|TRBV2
TGTGCCAGCGCCAGAGGACTAGCGGGAGTGAGTGAGCAGTTCTTC
CASARGLAGVSEQFF
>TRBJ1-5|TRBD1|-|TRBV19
TGTGCCAGTAGTCTCCAGGGGGGACGGAATCAGCCCCAGCATTTT
CASSLQGGRNQPQHF
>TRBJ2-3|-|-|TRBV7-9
TGTGCCAGCAGCTCCCCGGGGTCCACGGATACGCAGTATTTT
CASSSPGSTDTQYF
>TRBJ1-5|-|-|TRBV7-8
TGTGCCAGCAGCGGGGCGACAGGCCCCCTGAGCAATCAGCCCCAGCATTTT
CASSGATGPLSNQPQHF
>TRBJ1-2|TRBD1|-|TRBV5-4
TGTGCCAGCAGCTTGGGGACAGGGCCCACCTATGGCTACACCTTC
CASSLGTGPTYGYTF
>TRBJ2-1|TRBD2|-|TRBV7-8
TGTGCCAGCAGCCTGGGACTAGCGAGGAATGAGCAGTTCTTC
CASSLGLARNEQFF
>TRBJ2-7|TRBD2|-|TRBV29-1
TGCAGCGTTGAATTGGCTAGCGGAAGCTCCTACGAGCAGTACTTC
CSVELASGSSYEQYF
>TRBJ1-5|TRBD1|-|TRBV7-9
TGTGCCAGCAGCTTAGGATCCCTCAGGGGGCTCGCTCAGCCCCAGCATTTT
CASSLGSLRGLAQPQHF
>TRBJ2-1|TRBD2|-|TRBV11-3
TGTGCCAGCAGCTTAGAGTATACGGGACTAGCGGGAGATGAGCAGTTCTTC
CASSLEYTGLAGDEQFF
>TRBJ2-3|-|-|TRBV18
TGTGCCAGCTCACCACCGTCCAGGGATACGCAGTATTTT
CASSPPSRDTQYF